This T cell receptor (beta chain) is from a study of blood T cell repertoires in COVID-19. Assay: immunoSEQ multiplex PCR; the TCRdb copy retains only in-frame clones and omits some. The data contain 180,000 or so clones, around 90% of them seen just once; the ten biggest clones take up approximately 0.64%. Material for sequencing was peripheral blood. This clonotype originated in a man in his forties or fifties with acute or convalescent COVID-19.

The DNA for the CDR3 is TGTGCCAGCATGACCGGACAGAAAGAGACCCAGTACTTC. Residues: CASMTGQKETQYF. The chain is built from TRBV2 and TRBJ2-5; D may be TRBD1 (6 bases). The V and J ends lost 7 bases and 3 bases respectively, with 12 bases between them. CDR3 length: 13 residues. CDR1 and CDR2 (germline): SNHLY, FYNNEI.